These 11 T cell receptor beta chains share one sample of origin, sequenced in a study of blood T cells in healthy people across ages. Through a sample-barcoded 5' primer and a J-beta primer mix, a second PCR was run for roughly 7 to 12 cycles. TCRdb ran MiXCR on the 5' RACE reads and lists one entry per CDR3 protein. The repertoire holds 790,000 or so distinct CDR3 sequences, with around 50% as singletons. Source material: blood. The receptors were gathered from a man older than 75 in good health.

This sequence joins TRBV3-1 and TRBJ2-1; 10 nucleotides align to TRBD2. V lost 6 bases to trimming and J lost 4 bases; unmatched junction nucleotides: 6. CDR3 length: 15 residues. CDR1 and CDR2 (germline): LGHDT, YNNKEL (reference sequence). In DNA form, the CDR3 reads TGTGCCAGCAGTCCTAGCGGGGGCACATACAATGAGCAGTTCTTC. It translates to CASSPSGGTYNEQFF.

This clonotype was seen many times. The chain combines TRBV7-2 with TRBJ1-1; D call uncertain. The CDR3 spans 15 residues. From germline, CDR1 is SGHTA and CDR2 FQGNSA. V was shortened by 1 base and J by 1 base, with 10 bases between the two germline ends. This CDR3 is CASSLGPVQNTEAFF. The CDR3 DNA is TGTGCCAGCAGCTTAGGGCCAGTCCAGAACACTGAAGCTTTCTTT.

This clonotype came up a few times. The genes are TRBV2 and TRBJ2-1, with 12 bases identical to TRBD2. The V gene end was trimmed by 3 bases and the J gene end by 4 bases; junction bases not matched to a gene: 4. This CDR3 is 16 amino acids long. Germline CDR1 and CDR2: SNHLY and FYNNEI. CDR3 bases: TGTGCCAGCAGTGACCGACTAGCGGGAGTTTACAATGAGCAGTTCTTC. Its protein product is CASSDRLAGVYNEQFF.

This chain uses TRBV10-3 with TRBJ1-1; tentatively, D is TRBD1 (5 bases). The germline CDR1 and CDR2 sequences are ENHRY and SYGVKD. Deletions cut 6 bases from V and 1 base from J, with 15 bases between. The CDR3 length is 15 residues. As DNA, the CDR3 is TGTGCCATCAGAGACGACAGAACTTCGAACACTGAAGCTTTCTTT. Amino acid sequence: CAIRDDRTSNTEAFF.

A word on this clonotype: A much larger clone sits a single nucleotide away, making a read error possible. The CDR3, as DNA: TGTGCCAGCAGCAATCCCTCCTACGAGAAGTACTTC. Translation: CASSNPSYEKYF. V usage is TRBV5-6 and J usage is TRBJ2-4; D is ambiguous. CDR1 is SGHDT and CDR2 is YYEEEE in the germline V gene. Trimming removed 4 bases from V and 14 bases from J, with 16 bases in between. The CDR3 extends over 12 amino acids. Full variable domain (outside the CDR3, taken from reference TRBV5-6 and TRBJ2-4): DAGVTQSPTHLIKTRGQQVTLRCSPKSGHDTVSWYQQALGQGPQFIFQYYEEEERQRGNFPDRFSGHQFPNYSSELNVNALLLGDSALYLCASSNPSYEKYFGAGTRLSVL.

This clonotype was observed a single time. This chain links TRBV11-3 with TRBJ2-3, with 11 positions matching TRBD1. Germline trimming cut 8 bases from V and 4 bases from J; bases unmatched to any gene: 2. There are 13 residues in the CDR3. Per the germline V gene, CDR1 is SGHNT and CDR2 is YENEEA. For the CDR3, the DNA is TGTGCCAGCGGGGACAGGGGGTCAGATACGCAGTATTTT. The encoded protein is CASGDRGSDTQYF.

The CDR3 loop reads CASSFSTEPNQPQHF. CDR3 nucleotide sequence: TGTGCCAGCAGCTTTTCGACAGAACCCAATCAGCCCCAGCATTTT. The chain combines TRBV7-8 with TRBJ1-5, with a possible D match to TRBD1 (5 bases). CDR3 size: 15 residues. Per germline, CDR1 SGHVS and CDR2 FQNEAQ. The V end was cut by 3 bases, the J end by 3 bases, with 12 bases between.

V usage is TRBV4-1 and J usage is TRBJ2-1, with 14 nucleotides matching TRBD2. This CDR3 spans 15 amino acids. V gave up 0 bases and J gave up 8 bases; unmatched junction bases: 0. Germline V lookup: CDR1 MGHRA, CDR2 YSYEKL. CDR3 sequence: CASSQEGLAGDEQFF. In nucleotides, the CDR3 is TGCGCCAGCAGCCAAGAGGGACTAGCGGGAGATGAGCAGTTCTTC.

This clonotype has only a few counts. This sequence joins TRBV3-1 and TRBJ1-1, with D unclear. Germline-derived CDR1 and CDR2 are LGHDT and YNNKEL (reference sequence). The V end was cut by 1 base, the J end by 8 bases, with 5 bases between. This CDR3 contains 11 residues. In DNA, the CDR3 is TGTGCCAGCAGCCAAGGTGGGGAAGCTTTCTTT. This sequence encodes CASSQGGEAFF.

The V gene is TRBV4-1, the J gene TRBJ1-2, with D possibly TRBD1 on 5 matching bases. CDR3 length: 13 residues. The germline gives CDR1 MGHRA, CDR2 YSYEKL. V lost 2 bases and J lost 4, with 8 bases in between. The CDR3, as DNA: TGCGCCAGCAGCCAAAGCGGGGCCTATGGCTACACCTTC. This sequence encodes CASSQSGAYGYTF.

This chain links TRBV4-3 with TRBJ2-7, with D unclear. From germline, CDR1 is LGHNA and CDR2 YSLEER. This CDR3 has 15 residues. V dropped 1 base and J dropped 0 bases, with 10 bases sitting between them. In DNA, the CDR3 is TGCGCCAGCAGCCAAGCGCTCTACAGCTCCTACGAGCAGTACTTC. This sequence encodes CASSQALYSSYEQYF.